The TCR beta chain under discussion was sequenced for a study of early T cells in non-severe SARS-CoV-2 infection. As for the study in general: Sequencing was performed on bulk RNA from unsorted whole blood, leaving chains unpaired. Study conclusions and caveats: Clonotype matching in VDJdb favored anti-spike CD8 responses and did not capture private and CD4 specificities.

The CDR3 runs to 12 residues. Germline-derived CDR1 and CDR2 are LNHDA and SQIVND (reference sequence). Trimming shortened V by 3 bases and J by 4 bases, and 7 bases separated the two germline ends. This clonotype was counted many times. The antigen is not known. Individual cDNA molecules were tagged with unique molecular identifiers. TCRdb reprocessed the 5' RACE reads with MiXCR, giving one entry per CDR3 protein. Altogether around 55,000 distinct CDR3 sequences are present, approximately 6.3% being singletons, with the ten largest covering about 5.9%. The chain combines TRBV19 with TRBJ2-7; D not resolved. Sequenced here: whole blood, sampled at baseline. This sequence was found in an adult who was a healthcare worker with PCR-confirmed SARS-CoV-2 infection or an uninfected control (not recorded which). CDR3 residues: CASSMVRYEQYF. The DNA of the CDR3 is TGTGCCAGTAGTATGGTACGTTACGAGCAGTACTTC.